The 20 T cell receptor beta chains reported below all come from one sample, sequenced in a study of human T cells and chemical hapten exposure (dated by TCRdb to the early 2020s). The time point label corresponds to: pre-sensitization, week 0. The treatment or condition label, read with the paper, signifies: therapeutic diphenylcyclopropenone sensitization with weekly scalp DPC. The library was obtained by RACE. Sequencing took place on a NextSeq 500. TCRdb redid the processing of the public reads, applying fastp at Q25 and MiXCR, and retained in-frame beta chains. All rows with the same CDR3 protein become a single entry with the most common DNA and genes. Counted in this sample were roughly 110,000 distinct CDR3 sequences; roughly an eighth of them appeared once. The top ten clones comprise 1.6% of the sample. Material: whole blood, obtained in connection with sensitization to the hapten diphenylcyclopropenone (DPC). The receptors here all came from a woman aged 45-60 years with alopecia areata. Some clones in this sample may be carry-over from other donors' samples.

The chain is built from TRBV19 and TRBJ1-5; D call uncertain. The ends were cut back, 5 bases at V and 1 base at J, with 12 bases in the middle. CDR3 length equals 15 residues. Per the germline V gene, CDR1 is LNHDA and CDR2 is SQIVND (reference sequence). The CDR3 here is CASSWGPGSNQPQHF. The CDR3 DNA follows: TGTGCCAGTAGTTGGGGTCCCGGCAGCAATCAGCCCCAGCATTTT.

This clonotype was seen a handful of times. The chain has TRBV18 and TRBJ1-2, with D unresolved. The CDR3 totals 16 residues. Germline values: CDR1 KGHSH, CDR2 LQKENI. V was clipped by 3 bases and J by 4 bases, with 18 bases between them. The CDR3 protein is CASSPNGRELFYGYTF. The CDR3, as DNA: TGTGCCAGCTCACCTAATGGCCGGGAGCTCTTCTATGGCTACACCTTC. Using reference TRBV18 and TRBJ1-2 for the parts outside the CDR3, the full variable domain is NAGVMQNPRHLVRRRGQEARLRCSPMKGHSHVYWYRQLPEEGLKFMVYLQKENIIDESGMPKERFSAEFPKEGPSILRIQQVVRGDSAAYFCASSPNGRELFYGYTFGSGTRLTVV.

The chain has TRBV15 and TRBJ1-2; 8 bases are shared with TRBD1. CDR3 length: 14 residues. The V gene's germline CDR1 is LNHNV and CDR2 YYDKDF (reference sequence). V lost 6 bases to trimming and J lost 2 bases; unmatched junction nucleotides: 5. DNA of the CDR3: TGTGCCACCAGTTGGACAGGGTCAAACTATGGCTACACCTTC. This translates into CATSWTGSNYGYTF.

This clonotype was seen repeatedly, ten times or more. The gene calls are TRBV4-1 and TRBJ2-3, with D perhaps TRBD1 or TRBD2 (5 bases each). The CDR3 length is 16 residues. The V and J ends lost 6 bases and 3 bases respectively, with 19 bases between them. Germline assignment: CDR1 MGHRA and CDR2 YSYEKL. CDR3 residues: CASSRDRDGGTDTQYF. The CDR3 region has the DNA TGCGCCAGCAGTCGGGACCGGGACGGTGGGACAGATACGCAGTATTTT.

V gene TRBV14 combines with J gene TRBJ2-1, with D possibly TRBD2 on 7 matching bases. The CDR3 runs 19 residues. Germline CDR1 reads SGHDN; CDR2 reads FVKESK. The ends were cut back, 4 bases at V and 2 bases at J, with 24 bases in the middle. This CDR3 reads CASSPFQSPGGETYNEQFF. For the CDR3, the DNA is TGTGCCAGCAGCCCATTTCAAAGCCCGGGGGGCGAAACCTACAATGAGCAGTTCTTC.

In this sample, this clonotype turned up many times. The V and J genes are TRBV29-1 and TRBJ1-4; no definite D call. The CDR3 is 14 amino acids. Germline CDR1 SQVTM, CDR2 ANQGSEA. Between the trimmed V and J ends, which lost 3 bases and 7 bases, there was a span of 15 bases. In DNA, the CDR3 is TGCAGCGTTGAGCGGCGGCAGGTTGGTGAAAAACTGTTTTTT. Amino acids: CSVERRQVGEKLFF.

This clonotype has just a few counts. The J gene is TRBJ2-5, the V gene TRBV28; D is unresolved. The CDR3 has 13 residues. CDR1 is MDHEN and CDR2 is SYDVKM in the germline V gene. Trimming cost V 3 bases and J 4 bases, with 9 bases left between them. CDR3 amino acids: CASSFLGRETQYF. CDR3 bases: TGTGCCAGCAGTTTTCTGGGAAGAGAGACCCAGTACTTC.

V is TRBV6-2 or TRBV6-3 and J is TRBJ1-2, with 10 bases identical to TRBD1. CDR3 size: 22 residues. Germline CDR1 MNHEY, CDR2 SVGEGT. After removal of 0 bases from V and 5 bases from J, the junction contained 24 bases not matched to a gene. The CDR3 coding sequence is TGTGCCAGCAGTTACTCGAGATTATGGTCGGAGACAGGGGGCGAGATTCGGTATGGCTACACCTTC. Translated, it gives CASSYSRLWSETGGEIRYGYTF.

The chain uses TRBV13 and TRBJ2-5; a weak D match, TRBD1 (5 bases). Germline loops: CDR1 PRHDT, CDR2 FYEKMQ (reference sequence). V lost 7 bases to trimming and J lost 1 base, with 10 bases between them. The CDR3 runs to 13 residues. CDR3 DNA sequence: TGTGCCAGCAACGTAGGGGCCCAAGAGACCCAGTACTTC. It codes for CASNVGAQETQYF. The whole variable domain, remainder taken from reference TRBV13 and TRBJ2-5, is AAGVIQSPRHLIKEKRETATLKCYPIPRHDTVYWYQQGPGQDPQFLISFYEKMQSDKGSIPDRFSAQQFSDYHSELNMSSLELGDSALYFCASNVGAQETQYFGPGTRLLVL.

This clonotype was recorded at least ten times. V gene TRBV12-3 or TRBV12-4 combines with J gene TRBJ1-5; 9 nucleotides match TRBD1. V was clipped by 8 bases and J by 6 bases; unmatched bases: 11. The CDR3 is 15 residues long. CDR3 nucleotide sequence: TGTGCCAGCCGGGTGACAGGGGGATTAAGTCAGCCCCAGCATTTT. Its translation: CASRVTGGLSQPQHF.

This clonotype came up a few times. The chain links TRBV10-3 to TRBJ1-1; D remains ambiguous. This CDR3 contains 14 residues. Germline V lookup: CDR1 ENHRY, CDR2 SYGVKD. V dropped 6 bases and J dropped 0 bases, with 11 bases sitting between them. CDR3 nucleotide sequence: TGTGCCATCAGGCCAGACATGTTGAACACTGAAGCTTTCTTT. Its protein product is CAIRPDMLNTEAFF.

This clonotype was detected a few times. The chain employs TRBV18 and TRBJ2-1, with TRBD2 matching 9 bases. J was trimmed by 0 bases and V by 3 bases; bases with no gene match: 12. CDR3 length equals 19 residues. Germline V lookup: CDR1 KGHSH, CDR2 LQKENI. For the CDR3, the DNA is TGTGCCAGCTCACCCCAAGGGAGTAGCGGGGGCAGCTCCTACAATGAGCAGTTCTTC. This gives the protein CASSPQGSSGGSSYNEQFF.

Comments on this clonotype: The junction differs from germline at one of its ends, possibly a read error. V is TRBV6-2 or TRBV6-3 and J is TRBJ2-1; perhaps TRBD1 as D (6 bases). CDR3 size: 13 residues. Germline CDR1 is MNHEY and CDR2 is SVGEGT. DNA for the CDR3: TGTGCCGGCAGGACAGACTCCTACAATGAGCAGTTCTTC. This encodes CAGRTDSYNEQFF.

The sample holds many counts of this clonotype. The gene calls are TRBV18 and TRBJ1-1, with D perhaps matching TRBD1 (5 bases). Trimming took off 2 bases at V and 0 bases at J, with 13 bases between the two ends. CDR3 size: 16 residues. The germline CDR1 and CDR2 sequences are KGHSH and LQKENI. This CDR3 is CASSPDRNFMNTEAFF. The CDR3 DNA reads TGTGCCAGCTCACCAGACAGAAATTTTATGAACACTGAAGCTTTCTTT. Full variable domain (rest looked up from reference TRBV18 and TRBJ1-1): NAGVMQNPRHLVRRRGQEARLRCSPMKGHSHVYWYRQLPEEGLKFMVYLQKENIIDESGMPKERFSAEFPKEGPSILRIQQVVRGDSAAYFCASSPDRNFMNTEAFFGQGTRLTVV.

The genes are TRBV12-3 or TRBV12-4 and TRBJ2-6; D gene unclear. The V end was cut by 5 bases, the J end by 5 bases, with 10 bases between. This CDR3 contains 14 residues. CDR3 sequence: CASSPISWANVLTF. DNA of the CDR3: TGTGCCAGCAGTCCGATTTCGTGGGCCAACGTCCTGACTTTC.

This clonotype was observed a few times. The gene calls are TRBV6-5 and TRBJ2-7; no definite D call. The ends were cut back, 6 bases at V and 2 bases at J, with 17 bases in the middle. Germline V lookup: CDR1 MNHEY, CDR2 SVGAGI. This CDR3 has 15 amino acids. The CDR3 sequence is CASSRSVEPPYEQYF. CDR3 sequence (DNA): TGTGCCAGCAGCCGGTCGGTTGAGCCCCCCTACGAGCAGTACTTC.

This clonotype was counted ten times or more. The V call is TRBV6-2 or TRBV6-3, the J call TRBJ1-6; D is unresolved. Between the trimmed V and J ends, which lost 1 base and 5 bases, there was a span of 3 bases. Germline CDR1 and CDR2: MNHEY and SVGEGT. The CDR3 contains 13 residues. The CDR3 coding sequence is TGTGCCAGCAGTTACTACGATAATTCACCCCTCCACTTT. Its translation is CASSYYDNSPLHF.

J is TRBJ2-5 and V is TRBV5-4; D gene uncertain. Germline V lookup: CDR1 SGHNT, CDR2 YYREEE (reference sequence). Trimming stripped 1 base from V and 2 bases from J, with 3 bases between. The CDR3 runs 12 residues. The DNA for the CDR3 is TGTGCCAGCAGCTTGAGGCAAGAGACCCAGTACTTC. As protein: CASSLRQETQYF.

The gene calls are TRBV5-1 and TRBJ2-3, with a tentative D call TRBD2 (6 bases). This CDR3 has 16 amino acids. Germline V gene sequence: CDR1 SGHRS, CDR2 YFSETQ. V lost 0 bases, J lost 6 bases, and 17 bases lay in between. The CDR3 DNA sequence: TGCGCCAGCAGCTTGGCCCTTAGCGGAGGGTATGATACGCAGTATTTT. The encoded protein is CASSLALSGGYDTQYF.

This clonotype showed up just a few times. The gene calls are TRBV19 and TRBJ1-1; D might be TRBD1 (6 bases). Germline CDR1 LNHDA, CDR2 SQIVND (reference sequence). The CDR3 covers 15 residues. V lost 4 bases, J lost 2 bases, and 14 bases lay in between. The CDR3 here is CASSSIGQTNTEAFF. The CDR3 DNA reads TGTGCCAGTAGTAGTATCGGACAGACCAACACTGAAGCTTTCTTT. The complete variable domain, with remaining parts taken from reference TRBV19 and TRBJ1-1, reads DGGITQSPKYLFRKEGQNVTLSCEQNLNHDAMYWYRQDPGQGLRLIYYSQIVNDFQKGDIAEGYSVSREKKESFPLTVTSAQKNPTAFYLCASSSIGQTNTEAFFGQGTRLTVV.